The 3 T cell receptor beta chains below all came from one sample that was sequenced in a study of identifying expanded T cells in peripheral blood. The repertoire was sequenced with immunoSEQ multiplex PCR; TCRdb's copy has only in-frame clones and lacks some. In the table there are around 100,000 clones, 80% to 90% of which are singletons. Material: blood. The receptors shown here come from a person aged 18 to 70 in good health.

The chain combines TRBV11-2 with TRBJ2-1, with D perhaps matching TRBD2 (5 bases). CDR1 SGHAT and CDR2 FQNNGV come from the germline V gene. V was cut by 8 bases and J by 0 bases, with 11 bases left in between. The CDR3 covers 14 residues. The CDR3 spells CASLGRTSYNEQFF. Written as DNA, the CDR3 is TGTGCCAGCTTGGGGAGAACCTCCTACAATGAGCAGTTCTTC.

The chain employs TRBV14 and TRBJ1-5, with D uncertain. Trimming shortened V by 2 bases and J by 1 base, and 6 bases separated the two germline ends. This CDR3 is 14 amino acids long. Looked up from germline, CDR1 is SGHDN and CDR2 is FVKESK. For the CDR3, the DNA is TGTGCCAGCAGCCAAAGTCGAAGCAATCAGCCCCAGCATTTT. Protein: CASSQSRSNQPQHF.

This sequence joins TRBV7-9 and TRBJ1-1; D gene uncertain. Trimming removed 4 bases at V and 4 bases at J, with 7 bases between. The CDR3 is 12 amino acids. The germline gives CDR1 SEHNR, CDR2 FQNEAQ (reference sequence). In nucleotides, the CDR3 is TGTGCCAGCAGCTCCCTACTCACTGAAGCTTTCTTT. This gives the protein CASSSLLTEAFF. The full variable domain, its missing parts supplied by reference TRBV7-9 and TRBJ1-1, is DTGVSQNPRHKITKRGQNVTFRCDPISEHNRLYWYRQTLGQGPEFLTYFQNEAQLEKSRLLSDRFSAERPKGSFSTLEIQRTEQGDSAMYLCASSSLLTEAFFGQGTRLTVV.